Below are 14 T cell receptor beta chains sequenced from a single sample in a study of metastatic and nonmetastatic thyroid tumors (dated by TCRdb to the early 2020s). Library generation was performed with PCR. TCRdb records Illumina HiSeq 4000 as the sequencer. TCRdb reprocessed the public reads (quality trimming at Q25 with fastp, clone calling with MiXCR) and kept in-frame beta chains. In all, the sample holds 30,000 to 35,000 clones, and roughly 15% of those were seen once. The ten largest clones take up under 20% of the sample. No treatment had been received by any patient before thyroid surgery. The specimen sequenced was blood. Receptors were obtained from a male donor with papillary thyroid cancer or a benign thyroid nodule (not recorded which). Some clones in this sample may be carry-over from other donors' samples.

The chain recombines TRBV11-1 with TRBJ1-1; possible D gene TRBD1, 5 bases. V was clipped by 7 bases and J by 5 bases, with 23 bases between them. Per germline, CDR1 SGHAT and CDR2 FQDESV (reference sequence). The CDR3 loop spans 16 amino acids. DNA for the CDR3: TGTGCCAGCATCCCTCCCGGGCAGGGCCCATGGACTGAAGCTTTCTTT. It yields the protein CASIPPGQGPWTEAFF. Supplemented by reference TRBV11-1 and TRBJ1-1, the full variable domain reads EAEVAQSPRYKITEKSQAVAFWCDPISGHATLYWYRQILGQGPELLVQFQDESVVDDSQLPKDRFSAERLKGVDSTLKIQPAELGDSAMYLCASIPPGQGPWTEAFFGQGTRLTVV.

This clone was observed at least ten times. In DNA, the CDR3 is TGCGCCAGCAGCTCCCAACTAGCGGGAGTCTACGAGCAGTACTTC. Translating it yields CASSSQLAGVYEQYF. The rearrangement uses TRBV5-1 and TRBJ2-7; 11 bases fit TRBD2. This CDR3 contains 15 residues. The germline CDR1 and CDR2 sequences are SGHRS and YFSETQ. With 3 bases clipped from V and 3 bases from J, the junction kept 5 bases outside the gene matches. Using reference TRBV5-1 and TRBJ2-7 for the parts outside the CDR3, the full variable domain is KAGVTQTPRYLIKTRGQQVTLSCSPISGHRSVSWYQQTPGQGLQFLFEYFSETQRNKGNFPGRFSGRQFSNSRSEMNVSTLELGDSALYLCASSSQLAGVYEQYFGPGTRLTVT.

This clone appeared a few times. This chain connects TRBV12-3 or TRBV12-4 to TRBJ2-2; D is unresolved. The CDR3 loop spans 11 amino acids. Trimming pared 4 bases from V and 8 bases from J, leaving 5 bases between. CDR3 bases: TGTGCCAGCAGTTACTTTGGGGAGCTGTTTTTT. It specifies CASSYFGELFF.

Comment on this clone: The germline gene is not matched at one end of the junction; a read error may be the cause. J is TRBJ2-7 and V is TRBV28; tentatively, D is TRBD1 or TRBD2 (5 bases each). CDR1 and CDR2 (germline): MDHEN, SYDVKM. The CDR3 is 18 residues long. As DNA, the CDR3 is TGTGCCAGCAGCTTGACCGGGAAAGGGGCGTTTCCTTCCTGCGAGCAGTACTTC. Its translation: CASSLTGKGAFPSCEQYF.

This clone has a count of ten or more. This chain uses TRBV18 with TRBJ1-4; 7 bases are shared with TRBD1. There are 15 residues in the CDR3. With V trimmed by 0 bases and J by 2 bases, 0 bases remained unmatched. Germline V CDR1 and CDR2: KGHSH, LQKENI. For the CDR3, the DNA is TGTGCCAGCTCACCACCGGGACAGACTAATGAAAAACTGTTTTTT. This gives the protein CASSPPGQTNEKLFF.

This clone showed up many times. The chain carries TRBV3-1 and TRBJ2-3, with a possible D match to TRBD1 (5 bases). The germline gives CDR1 LGHDT, CDR2 YNNKEL (reference sequence). V gave up 3 bases and J gave up 1 base, with 11 bases separating them. The CDR3 contains 15 residues. The CDR3 nucleotides are TGTGCCAGCAGCCACCAAGGGGTCCGCACAGATACGCAGTATTTT. Its protein is CASSHQGVRTDTQYF.

The V and J genes are TRBV11-1 and TRBJ2-7, with 7 bases identical to TRBD1. The germline V gene has CDR1 SGHAT and CDR2 FQDESV (reference sequence). The CDR3 has 15 amino acids. V lost 3 bases, J lost 0 bases, and 5 bases stayed unmatched. The CDR3 DNA reads as TGTGCCAGCAGCTTGACCGCAGGGGGCTCCTACGAGCAGTACTTC. Amino acid sequence: CASSLTAGGSYEQYF.

V is TRBV4-1 and J is TRBJ1-4, with D tentatively TRBD1 (6 bases). The V and J ends lost 0 bases and 8 bases respectively, with 19 bases between them. Germline V CDR1 and CDR2: MGHRA, YSYEKL. This CDR3 has 17 amino acids. The CDR3: CASSQEGRRGFVEKLFF. The DNA for the CDR3 is TGCGCCAGCAGCCAAGAAGGGAGAAGGGGGTTCGTGGAAAAACTGTTTTTT.

This clone was observed many times. This chain joins TRBV6-2 or TRBV6-3 and TRBJ2-7, with a possible D match to TRBD2 (6 bases). V lost 3 bases and J 7 bases, leaving 13 bases between the germline ends. The germline CDR1 and CDR2 sequences are MNHEY and SVGEGT. The length of the CDR3 is 13 residues. CDR3: CASSYAGFQEQYF. The CDR3 DNA reads as TGTGCCAGCAGTTATGCGGGGTTTCAGGAGCAGTACTTC.

This clone was seen many times. The chain employs TRBV3-1 and TRBJ2-5; D unclear. The germline CDR1 and CDR2 sequences are LGHDT and YNNKEL (reference sequence). V lost 0 bases and J 2 bases, leaving 10 bases between the germline ends. This CDR3 comprises 15 residues. The CDR3 DNA is TGTGCCAGCAGCCAAGACCCTACAAGTCAAGAGACCCAGTACTTC. Translation: CASSQDPTSQETQYF.

This clone was seen many times. The J gene is TRBJ2-5, the V gene TRBV5-1, with 7 positions matching TRBD2. Germline values: CDR1 SGHRS, CDR2 YFSETQ. V lost 4 bases and J lost 1; bases outside the gene matches: 4. CDR3 length equals 14 residues. The CDR3 DNA is TGCGCCAGCAGCCCTAGCGGAGGCCAAGAGACCCAGTACTTC. Protein sequence: CASSPSGGQETQYF.

This clone was recorded a few times. The V call is TRBV28, the J call TRBJ1-2; TRBD1 is a possible D gene (6 bases). Trimming shortened V by 3 bases and J by 10 bases, and 24 bases separated the two germline ends. Germline assignment: CDR1 MDHEN and CDR2 SYDVKM. There are 16 residues in the CDR3. CDR3 in DNA: TGTGCCAGCAGTTTGAGGGGTACAGGGCCTCCTGGTGTCTACACCTTC. This translates into CASSLRGTGPPGVYTF.

This chain connects TRBV20-1 to TRBJ2-3, with 14 bases aligning to TRBD2. Germline-derived CDR1 and CDR2 are DFQATT and SNEGSKA (reference sequence). The V gene end was trimmed by 6 bases and the J gene end by 4 bases; junction bases not matched to a gene: 3. This CDR3 region has 14 residues. CDR3 in amino acids: CSAPTSGGADTQYF. The CDR3 bases are TGCAGTGCGCCGACTAGCGGGGGGGCAGATACGCAGTATTTT.

As for this clone: Given a much more abundant clone one base away, this may be a read error. The CDR3 nucleotides are TGTGCCAGCAGCACAGGAATCAAGAGGGCCTACGAGCAGTACTTC. It specifies CASSTGIKRAYEQYF. The V gene is TRBV5-5, the J gene TRBJ2-7; D assignment may be TRBD1 or TRBD2 (5 bases each). CDR1 and CDR2 (germline): SGHKS, YYEKEE (reference sequence). The CDR3 spans 15 residues. V was clipped by 4 bases and J by 2 bases, with 16 bases between them. The whole variable domain, filled in from reference TRBV5-5 and TRBJ2-7, reads DAGVTQSPTHLIKTRGQQVTLRCSPISGHKSVSWYQQVLGQGPQFIFQYYEKEERGRGNFPDRFSARQFPNYSSELNVNALLLGDSALYLCASSTGIKRAYEQYFGPGTRLTVT.